This T cell receptor beta chain was obtained from a study of OX40 agonist ivuxolimab in advanced cancers. Regarding the study as a whole: Antigens targeted by the expanded peripheral T cells were not determined.

The protocol was immunoSEQ multiplex PCR, while the TCRdb copy is restricted to in-frame clones and leaves out a portion. The data hold 90,000 to 130,000 clones, with around nine tenths observed a single time. In regard to this clone: Its specificity is unknown.

Losses at the gene ends were 2 bases for V and 4 bases for J; bases not matched to a gene: 5. The CDR3 runs to 18 residues. Germline loops: CDR1 SGHVT, CDR2 SQSDAQ. The genes are TRBV7-4 and TRBJ2-2; 15 bases agree with TRBD2. This material consisted of CD4+ or CD8+ T cells sorted from blood, taken in a trial of the OX40 agonist ivuxolimab. The receptor comes from an adult with an advanced solid tumor such as melanoma, head and neck, liver or kidney cancer. The CDR3 reads CASSLRTSGRAITGELFF. As DNA, the CDR3 is TGTGCCAGCAGCTTACGGACTAGCGGGAGGGCCATCACCGGGGAGCTGTTTTTT.